The next 20 T cell receptor beta chains were all read from a single sample in a study of CD8+CD57+ T cells in acquired aplastic anemia. For CDR3 and TCR beta VDJ profiling, genomic DNA was the template used. TCRdb fed the reads into MiXCR, producing one record per CDR3 protein. The data contain under 250,000 distinct CDR3 sequences, 47% of them seen just once; the ten biggest clones take up over 7.5%. The patients chosen for sequencing had shown expansion of CD8+CD57+ cells (detected by flow cytometry). Material for sequencing was sorted CD4+, CD8+, or CD8+CD57+ T cells (not recorded which) from PBMCs. Every receptor here comes from a human donor with aplastic anemia.

The gene calls are TRBV7-2 and TRBJ2-5; 7 nucleotides align to TRBD2. The CDR3 sequence is 17 residues long. The V and J ends lost 6 bases and 0 bases, in that order; junction bases with no gene match: 13. In germline, CDR1 is SGHTA, CDR2 FQGNSA. In DNA, the CDR3 is TGTGCCAGCAGTTACCAAGTTTCAGCGGGGAACCAAGAGACCCAGTACTTC. Its translation is CASSYQVSAGNQETQYF.

This rearrangement joins TRBV7-2 to TRBJ1-1; no reliable D call. This CDR3 has 12 amino acids. The germline V gene has CDR1 SGHTA and CDR2 FQGNSA. Trimming took 5 bases from V and 8 from J, leaving 12 bases between them. CDR3 sequence: CASSPSLEEAFF. The CDR3, as DNA: TGTGCCAGCAGCCCCTCTCTGGAGGAAGCTTTCTTT.

V gene TRBV15 combines with J gene TRBJ1-2; D not resolved. The V end lost 5 bases, the J end lost 8 bases, and 9 bases lay between the germline ends. The CDR3 length is 11 residues. CDR1 LNHNV and CDR2 YYDKDF come from the germline V gene (reference sequence). The CDR3 spells CATSATGGYTF. CDR3 nucleotide sequence: TGTGCCACCAGCGCAACGGGGGGCTACACCTTC.

This clonotype showed up just once. The V call is TRBV9, the J call TRBJ2-1; 12 nucleotides align to TRBD2. The germline V gene encodes CDR1 SGDLS and CDR2 YYNGEE. The trim removed 0 bases at V and 4 bases at J, leaving 5 bases unmatched. The CDR3 length is 17 residues. Here the CDR3 DNA reads TGTGCCAGCAGCGTAGAGGGTCTAGCGGGAGGGTACAATGAGCAGTTCTTC. This sequence encodes CASSVEGLAGGYNEQFF.

This clonotype was seen at least ten times. This chain uses TRBV7-9 with TRBJ2-7, with D tentatively TRBD1 (5 bases). This CDR3 spans 13 amino acids. V was clipped by 3 bases and J by 5 bases, with 11 bases between them. Germline V gives CDR1 SEHNR, CDR2 FQNEAQ (reference sequence). The CDR3 is CASSLQGSNEQYF. The CDR3 coding sequence is TGTGCCAGCAGCTTGCAGGGATCTAACGAGCAGTACTTC.

This clonotype has at least ten counts. The genes are TRBV7-9 and TRBJ2-1, with TRBD2 matching over 10 bases. The CDR3 spans 15 residues. Germline V lookup: CDR1 SEHNR, CDR2 FQNEAQ (reference sequence). With 3 bases clipped from V and 7 bases from J, the junction kept 6 bases outside the gene matches. CDR3 sequence reads: CASSFKRGGINEQFF. The DNA of the CDR3 is TGTGCCAGCAGCTTTAAGCGGGGGGGCATTAATGAGCAGTTCTTC. Full variable domain (missing parts from reference TRBV7-9 and TRBJ2-1): DTGVSQNPRHKITKRGQNVTFRCDPISEHNRLYWYRQTLGQGPEFLTYFQNEAQLEKSRLLSDRFSAERPKGSFSTLEIQRTEQGDSAMYLCASSFKRGGINEQFFGPGTRLTVL.

This chain links TRBV20-1 with TRBJ2-7; D gene uncertain. Trimming removed 1 base from V and 2 bases from J, with 12 bases in between. The CDR3 is 14 amino acids. Germline CDR1 reads DFQATT; CDR2 reads SNEGSKA (reference sequence). Here the CDR3 DNA reads TGCAGTGCTAGAGCCACCTCAGACCCCTACGAGCAGTACTTC. It encodes CSARATSDPYEQYF.

This chain joins TRBV29-1 and TRBJ1-1; the D is unclear. V lost 4 bases and J 4 bases, leaving 13 bases between the germline ends. Germline V gene lookup returns CDR1 SQVTM and CDR2 ANQGSEA. This CDR3 contains 13 residues. The CDR3 loop is CSVGEGRGTEAFF. The CDR3 DNA sequence: TGCAGCGTTGGAGAAGGGAGAGGCACTGAAGCTTTCTTT.

This sequence joins TRBV24-1 and TRBJ2-5; D is unclear. CDR3 length: 12 amino acids. Trimming pared 4 bases from V and 5 bases from J, leaving 7 bases between. Per germline, CDR1 KGHDR and CDR2 SFDVKD. CDR3 in amino acids: CATSDSDETQYF. The CDR3 coding sequence is TGTGCCACCAGTGACTCGGATGAGACCCAGTACTTC.

A note on this clonotype: This may be a read error, as it is one base from a much larger clone. The CDR3 is CASSNSGDSLGGYTF. CDR3 bases: TGTGCCAGCAGTAACTCCGGAGACAGCTTGGGAGGCTACACCTTC. The chain links TRBV6-4 to TRBJ1-2, with D possibly matching TRBD1 (5 bases). Germline-derived CDR1 and CDR2 are MRHNA and SNTAGT. This CDR3 region has 15 residues.

Comment on this clonotype: A read error is possible here, since a much larger clone lies one base away. The chain employs TRBV5-6 and TRBJ2-7, with D uncertain. CDR3 length equals 14 residues. Germline V gene lookup returns CDR1 SGHDT and CDR2 YYEEEE. V shed 3 bases and J shed 5 bases, with 15 bases lying between them. The CDR3 DNA is TGTGCCAGCAGCTCACCAAGGGATGACCACGAGCAGTACTTC. The encoded protein is CASSSPRDDHEQYF.

This clonotype was seen at least ten times. The chain couples TRBV4-3 to TRBJ1-2; D perhaps matches TRBD1 (6 bases). The length of the CDR3 is 16 residues. Germline CDR1 is LGHNA and CDR2 is YSLEER. The V end was cut by 1 base, the J end by 2 bases, with 14 bases between. The CDR3, as DNA: TGCGCCAGCAGCCAAGCCTCCGCAGGGGTAAACTATGGCTACACCTTC. It yields the protein CASSQASAGVNYGYTF.

This clonotype came up a few times. The CDR3, as DNA: TGTGCCAGCCGAGCTTTGAACACCGGGGAGCTGTTTTTT. It translates to CASRALNTGELFF. The chain joins TRBV6-6 to TRBJ2-2; D remains ambiguous. This CDR3 comprises 13 residues. Germline-derived CDR1 and CDR2 are MNHNY and SVGAGI (reference sequence). Trimming took off 8 bases at V and 1 base at J, with 8 bases between the two ends.

This clonotype was seen repeatedly, ten times or more. This rearrangement joins TRBV7-9 to TRBJ2-1; 7 positions match TRBD1. In germline, CDR1 is SEHNR, CDR2 FQNEAQ (reference sequence). The trim removed 5 bases at V and 5 bases at J, leaving 9 bases unmatched. CDR3 length: 15 amino acids. The CDR3, as DNA: TGTGCCAGCAGCCCGCCGGACAGGTCGGACAATGAGCAGTTCTTC. Translation gives CASSPPDRSDNEQFF.

V usage is TRBV2 and J usage is TRBJ2-7; 7 bases are a match to TRBD1. This CDR3 is 15 amino acids long. The V gene's germline CDR1 is SNHLY and CDR2 FYNNEI. The J segment lost 5 bases and the V segment lost 8 bases, leaving 15 bases of the junction unmatched. This CDR3 reads CASCNAATGYDEQYF. The DNA for the CDR3 is TGTGCCAGCTGCAACGCGGCGACAGGGTATGACGAGCAGTACTTC.

This clonotype was recorded a few times. The chain joins TRBV27 to TRBJ1-1; TRBD1 might be the D (5 bases). CDR3 length: 15 residues. Germline values: CDR1 MNHEY, CDR2 SMNVEV (reference sequence). Trimming stripped 1 base from V and 11 bases from J, with 20 bases between. The CDR3 nucleotides are TGTGCCAGCAGTTTATATTCCGGGGCTGACCCGACCGCTTTCTTT. Its translation is CASSLYSGADPTAFF.

The chain uses TRBV7-9 and TRBJ1-1, with no clear D. The V gene's germline CDR1 is SEHNR and CDR2 FQNEAQ (reference sequence). CDR3 length: 14 residues. V was cut by 1 base and J by 3 bases, with 9 bases left in between. The CDR3: CASSLDNSDTEAFF. For the CDR3, the DNA is TGTGCCAGCAGCTTAGATAACTCGGACACTGAAGCTTTCTTT. Full variable domain (outside the CDR3, taken from reference TRBV7-9 and TRBJ1-1): DTGVSQNPRHKITKRGQNVTFRCDPISEHNRLYWYRQTLGQGPEFLTYFQNEAQLEKSRLLSDRFSAERPKGSFSTLEIQRTEQGDSAMYLCASSLDNSDTEAFFGQGTRLTVV.

The chain uses TRBV12-3 or TRBV12-4 and TRBJ2-7; no reliable D call. The CDR3 has 15 residues. Trimming left V 3 bases short and J 4 bases short, with 16 bases between. The CDR3 is CASSLAQPIGYEQYF. The CDR3 nucleotides read TGTGCCAGCAGTTTGGCTCAGCCAATCGGATACGAGCAGTACTTC.

This clonotype was observed a few times. This may come from a read error, since a much larger clone is one base off. V and J are TRBV20-1 and TRBJ2-1; the match to TRBD2 covers 7 bases. This CDR3 region has 13 residues. With 5 bases clipped from V and 12 bases from J, the junction kept 13 bases outside the gene matches. Looked up from germline, CDR1 is DFQATT and CDR2 is SNEGSKA (reference sequence). CDR3 bases: TGCAGTGCTTTGACCGGGACTACCTATGGGCAGTTCTTC. Protein sequence: CSALTGTTYGQFF.

This rearrangement joins TRBV30 to TRBJ2-7; D is unresolved. Deletions cut 0 bases from V and 7 bases from J, with 7 bases between. The CDR3 sequence is 11 residues long. In germline, CDR1 is GTSNPN, CDR2 SVGIG (reference sequence). The CDR3 loop is CAWSVGLEQYF. For the CDR3, the DNA is TGTGCCTGGAGTGTGGGGTTGGAGCAGTACTTC.